This T cell receptor (beta chain) derives from a study of T cells in Graves' hyperthyroidism and ophthalmopathy. RNA transcripts were the template for amplifying TCR beta CDR3 regions. A first-round RT-PCR of the TCR CDR3 used the HTBI primer set. TCRdb re-called the multiplex PCR reads through MiXCR, storing one row per CDR3 protein. The table shows about 270,000 distinct CDR3 sequences, with around 20% occurring only once. Germline CDR1 is KGHDR and CDR2 is SFDVKD. Trimming pared 0 bases from V and 3 bases from J, leaving 16 bases between. CDR3 length: 18 amino acids. Disease lasting under 3 months, a NOSPECS grade of at least 4, and a Clinical Activity Score of at least 3 were features of the ophthalmopathy patients. From 10 ml of fresh peripheral blood, PBMCs were isolated.

What was sequenced was blood. V and J are TRBV24-1 and TRBJ2-2; D possibly corresponds to TRBD2 (5 bases). This clonotype originated in a man in his thirties or forties with Graves' ophthalmopathy. Here the CDR3 DNA reads TGTGCCACCAGTGATTTGCCGGGAACCGGGCCCTACACCGGGGAGCTGTTTTTT. Amino acid sequence: CATSDLPGTGPYTGELFF.